Below, 22 T cell receptor beta chains from the same sample are listed, as sequenced in a study of T cell responses to AZD1222 COVID-19 vaccine. Some clones are missing from TCRdb's copy, which holds only in-frame ones; the method was immunoSEQ multiplex PCR. The sample has about 130,000 clones; 89% are singletons. The material was peripheral blood, obtained 28 days after the second AZD1222 dose. Receptor source: an adult who received the AZD1222 COVID-19 vaccine.

The chain combines TRBV7-2 with TRBJ2-1; weak D call: TRBD2 (6 bases). Trimming removed 3 bases from V and 12 bases from J, with 12 bases in between. Germline V gives CDR1 SGHTA, CDR2 FQGNSA. The CDR3 is made up of 12 amino acids. The CDR3 region is CASSFGGGVQFF. CDR3 in DNA: TGTGCCAGCAGCTTCGGGGGTGGCGTGCAGTTCTTC.

The CDR3 DNA follows: TGTGCCAGTAGTAGGGATCAGGGGGCCGGGCAGCCCCAGCATTTT. It specifies CASSRDQGAGQPQHF. The rearrangement uses TRBV19 and TRBJ1-5; 8 bases fit TRBD1. J gave up 7 bases and V 4 bases, and 9 bases lay outside the gene matches. The CDR3 contains 15 residues. Germline CDR1 LNHDA, CDR2 SQIVND (reference sequence).

In its sample, this clone was seen once. The chain couples TRBV27 to TRBJ2-3, with D uncertain. Germline V gene lookup returns CDR1 MNHEY and CDR2 SMNVEV (reference sequence). The CDR3 runs 12 residues. Trimming pared 4 bases from V and 5 bases from J, leaving 7 bases between. CDR3 nucleotides: TGTGCCAGCAGTTCCGGCCTAGATACGCAGTATTTT. Its translation: CASSSGLDTQYF.

This chain links TRBV9 with TRBJ1-3, with unresolved D. The V end lost 0 bases, the J end lost 4 bases, and 5 bases lay between the germline ends. CDR1 is SGDLS, CDR2 YYNGEE, per germline. The CDR3 contains 13 residues. The CDR3, as DNA: TGTGCCAGCAGCGTAGCCCCGGGAAACACCATATATTTT. This sequence encodes CASSVAPGNTIYF.

The gene calls are TRBV5-1 and TRBJ2-5; 7 bases line up with TRBD2. Losses at the gene ends were 0 bases for V and 5 bases for J; bases not matched to a gene: 7. The CDR3 has 15 amino acids. Looked up from germline, CDR1 is SGHRS and CDR2 is YFSETQ. CDR3 loop: CASSLEAGEWETQYF. CDR3 sequence (DNA): TGCGCCAGCAGCTTGGAGGCGGGAGAGTGGGAGACCCAGTACTTC.

The J gene is TRBJ1-2, the V gene TRBV4-2; D is perhaps TRBD1 (5 bases). This CDR3 comprises 12 residues. CDR1 is LGHNA, CDR2 YNFKEQ, per germline. Deletions cut 1 base from V and 8 bases from J, with 8 bases between. CDR3 protein: CASSQGGFGYTF. CDR3 coding DNA: TGTGCCAGCAGCCAAGGGGGGTTCGGCTACACCTTC.

There are a few counts of this clone. The chain joins TRBV29-1 to TRBJ1-2; D unclear. The CDR3 extends over 10 amino acids. Germline-derived CDR1 and CDR2 are SQVTM and ANQGSEA. Deletions cut 8 bases from V and 9 bases from J, with 13 bases between. In DNA form, the CDR3 reads TGCAGCCCCTCGCGGCACCGCTACACCTTC. Residues: CSPSRHRYTF.

This clone was counted once. This sequence joins TRBV5-1 and TRBJ2-2, with a weak D call TRBD2 (6 bases). V was pared by 2 bases and J by 1 base, with 12 bases between. The CDR3 is 16 amino acids. CDR1 and CDR2 (germline): SGHRS, YFSETQ. The CDR3 DNA sequence: TGCGCCAGCAGCTTTCCGGGAGACCGGAACACCGGGGAGCTGTTTTTT. Translating gives CASSFPGDRNTGELFF.

The chain recombines TRBV5-1 with TRBJ2-5, with D tentatively TRBD2 (5 bases). Trimming took 0 bases from V and 2 from J, leaving 11 bases between them. The CDR3 length is 15 residues. Per the germline V gene, CDR1 is SGHRS and CDR2 is YFSETQ. For the CDR3, the DNA is TGCGCCAGCAGCTTGGGTCAAGCGGAACAAGAGACCCAGTACTTC. Translated: CASSLGQAEQETQYF.

The rearrangement links TRBV20-1 to TRBJ2-1, with 7 bases identical to TRBD2. This CDR3 has 15 residues. CDR1 is DFQATT, CDR2 SNEGSKA, per germline (reference sequence). After removal of 3 bases from V and 6 bases from J, the junction contained 11 bases not matched to a gene. CDR3 residues: CSASGGGERLNEQFF. The CDR3 DNA sequence: TGCAGTGCTAGTGGGGGGGGAGAAAGGCTCAATGAGCAGTTCTTC.

This rearrangement joins TRBV7-9 to TRBJ1-1; no clear D. This CDR3 region has 14 residues. With 5 bases removed from V and 1 base from J, the gap between germline ends came to 11 bases. Per the germline V gene, CDR1 is SEHNR and CDR2 is FQNEAQ (reference sequence). The CDR3 bases are TGTGCCAGCAGCATCGGGGAGGCGAACACTGAAGCTTTCTTT. It specifies CASSIGEANTEAFF.

J is TRBJ1-1 and V is TRBV19; TRBD1 is a possible D gene (6 bases). Germline CDR1 LNHDA, CDR2 SQIVND (reference sequence). This CDR3 spans 12 amino acids. Trimming left V 3 bases short and J 6 bases short, with 8 bases between. CDR3: CASSIRGSEAFF. CDR3 nucleotide sequence: TGTGCCAGTAGTATCAGGGGTTCTGAAGCTTTCTTT.

This chain uses TRBV3-1 (or the pseudogene TRBV3-2) with TRBJ2-4; D is ambiguous. The germline V gene has CDR1 LGHDT and CDR2 YNNKEL (reference sequence). The CDR3 contains 17 residues. V lost 1 base, J lost 0 bases, and 13 bases lay in between. The CDR3 here is CASSQAPGGIAKNIQYF. The CDR3 nucleotides read TGTGCCAGCAGCCAAGCCCCAGGTGGGATAGCCAAAAACATTCAGTACTTC.

In its sample, this clone was seen once. The chain combines TRBV19 with TRBJ1-1; D is uncertain. The CDR3 contains 13 residues. The V and J ends lost 5 bases and 1 base respectively, with 8 bases between them. Germline V CDR1 and CDR2: LNHDA, SQIVND (reference sequence). The CDR3 loop reads CASSWTENTEAFF. The DNA of the CDR3 is TGTGCCAGTAGTTGGACGGAGAACACTGAAGCTTTCTTT.

The J gene is TRBJ1-2, the V gene TRBV10-3, with 9 bases aligning to TRBD1. This CDR3 contains 15 residues. Per germline, CDR1 ENHRY and CDR2 SYGVKD. V trimming: 6 bases; J trimming: 2 bases; junction bases outside the gene matches: 7. The CDR3 here is CAISLGQGLNYGYTF. The DNA of the CDR3 is TGTGCCATCAGCCTTGGACAGGGGTTGAACTATGGCTACACCTTC.

The V and J genes are TRBV5-1 and TRBJ2-2; weak D call: TRBD2 (6 bases). Between the trimmed V and J ends, which lost 7 bases and 6 bases, there was a span of 10 bases. The CDR3 consists of 12 residues. The V gene's germline CDR1 is SGHRS and CDR2 YFSETQ. The CDR3 loop reads CASRREAGELFF. The CDR3, as DNA: TGCGCCAGCCGTAGGGAGGCCGGGGAGCTGTTTTTT.

The V and J genes are TRBV18 and TRBJ1-6, with D tentatively TRBD1 (6 bases). The germline gives CDR1 KGHSH, CDR2 LQKENI. This CDR3 region has 15 residues. Trimming stripped 1 base from V and 5 bases from J, with 9 bases between. The CDR3 DNA reads as TGTGCCAGCTCACCACGCCCAGGGGATAATTCACCCCTCCACTTT. Its translation: CASSPRPGDNSPLHF.

The table lists this clone with many counts. The chain carries TRBV19 and TRBJ1-5; D uncertain. The CDR3 is 14 amino acids. The germline gives CDR1 LNHDA, CDR2 SQIVND (reference sequence). The ends were cut back, 6 bases at V and 4 bases at J, with 13 bases in the middle. The CDR3: CASSDPGMNQPQHF. The CDR3 DNA follows: TGTGCCAGTAGCGACCCGGGAATGAATCAGCCCCAGCATTTT.

The chain carries TRBV6-1 and TRBJ2-7; D unresolved. The V end was cut by 2 bases, the J end by 2 bases, with 10 bases between. Looked up from germline, CDR1 is MNHNS and CDR2 is SASEGT. This CDR3 is 14 amino acids long. CDR3 DNA sequence: TGTGCCAGCAGTGAACTCGGGCTTACCTACGAGCAGTACTTC. Its translation: CASSELGLTYEQYF.

The chain recombines TRBV19 with TRBJ2-5; 7 bases are a match to TRBD2. Germline lookup yields CDR1 LNHDA and CDR2 SQIVND (reference sequence). The CDR3 spans 13 residues. V trimming: 3 bases; J trimming: 4 bases; junction bases outside the gene matches: 2. CDR3 DNA: TGTGCCAGTAGTATGGGAGGGGTAGAGACCCAGTACTTC. Its translation is CASSMGGVETQYF.

CDR3 DNA sequence: TGTGCCAGCAGCTTGGGCGGGATAGGATCCTACAATGAGCAGTTCTTC. Translated, it gives CASSLGGIGSYNEQFF. The chain combines TRBV5-4 with TRBJ2-1; tentative D call: TRBD2 (6 bases). V was pared by 0 bases and J by 1 base, with 11 bases between. This CDR3 comprises 16 residues. CDR1 SGHNT and CDR2 YYREEE come from the germline V gene (reference sequence).

Worth noting for this clone: The germline gene is not matched at one end of the junction; a read error may be the cause. The rearrangement uses TRBV7-8 and TRBJ1-1; D is undetermined. The CDR3 totals 11 residues. The germline gives CDR1 SGHVS, CDR2 FQNEAQ. The CDR3: CASSLVGTVIF. In nucleotides, the CDR3 is TGTGCCAGCAGCTTAGTGGGCACCGTCATCTTT. Combining the CDR3 with reference TRBV7-8 and TRBJ1-1 gives the whole variable domain GAGVSQSPRYKVAKRGQDVALRCDPISGHVSLFWYQQALGQGPEFLTYFQNEAQLDKSGLPSDRFFAERPEGSVSTLKIQRTQQEDSAVYLCASSLVGTVIFGQGTRLTVV.